Listed here are 8 T cell receptor beta chains from one sample, sequenced in a study of T cell responses to AZD1222 COVID-19 vaccine. Here immunoSEQ multiplex PCR was the method, and the copy in TCRdb shows in-frame clones only, minus some. Found here are roughly 100,000 clones, about 90% of them singletons; the top ten hold around 8.7%. Material: peripheral blood, obtained on day 0 of AZD1222 vaccination. These receptors all stem from an adult in good health.

This chain links TRBV4-2 with TRBJ2-7; 8 positions match TRBD1. Germline V gene data show CDR1 as LGHNA and CDR2 as YNFKEQ. The trim removed 1 base at V and 2 bases at J, leaving 7 bases unmatched. The CDR3 has 16 amino acids. Here the CDR3 DNA reads TGTGCCAGCAGCCAAGCAGACAGGGGCCCTACCTACGAGCAGTACTTC. Its translation: CASSQADRGPTYEQYF.

The V gene is TRBV5-5, the J gene TRBJ2-5, with 8 bases lining up with TRBD2. Germline assignment: CDR1 SGHKS and CDR2 YYEKEE (reference sequence). The CDR3 runs 14 residues. V was clipped by 4 bases and J by 1 base; unmatched bases: 3. The DNA for the CDR3 is TGTGCCAGCAGCCCGGGGGGGGCCCAAGAGACCCAGTACTTC. This sequence encodes CASSPGGAQETQYF.

The CDR3 DNA reads TGTGCCAGCAGTGAAAGTTTGGCCAGGAGTCGTAACTATGGCTACACCTTC. Residues: CASSESLARSRNYGYTF. This chain connects TRBV2 to TRBJ1-2; D remains unclear. The germline V gene has CDR1 SNHLY and CDR2 FYNNEI. The CDR3 length is 17 residues. Trimming pared 2 bases from V and 1 base from J, leaving 17 bases between.

The chain combines TRBV10-3 with TRBJ1-1, with D unclear. Trimming took off 3 bases at V and 4 bases at J, with 3 bases between the two ends. CDR1 ENHRY and CDR2 SYGVKD come from the germline V gene. There are 11 residues in the CDR3. This CDR3 is CAISDGTEAFF. CDR3 DNA sequence: TGTGCCATCAGTGACGGCACTGAAGCTTTCTTT.

The gene calls are TRBV7-2 and TRBJ1-6; possibly TRBD1 for D (6 bases). Deletions cut 3 bases from V and 7 bases from J, with 19 bases between. The CDR3 length is 17 residues. Germline V CDR1 and CDR2: SGHTA, FQGNSA. In nucleotides, the CDR3 is TGTGCCAGCAGCTTCCGGGGGGGGGCGCTCAGGAATTCACCCCTCCACTTT. Its translation: CASSFRGGALRNSPLHF.

V gene TRBV2 combines with J gene TRBJ2-5, with TRBD2 matching 8 bases. The V and J ends lost 5 bases and 5 bases, in that order; junction bases with no gene match: 7. From germline, CDR1 is SNHLY and CDR2 FYNNEI. The CDR3 is 14 residues long. CDR3 coding DNA: TGTGCCAGCAGTAGGAGCGGGAGTCTTGAGACCCAGTACTTC. Encoded protein: CASSRSGSLETQYF. Full variable domain (remainder filled in from reference TRBV2 and TRBJ2-5): EPEVTQTPSHQVTQMGQEVILRCVPISNHLYFYWYRQILGQKVEFLVSFYNNEISEKSEIFDDQFSVERPDGSNFTLKIRSTKLEDSAMYFCASSRSGSLETQYFGPGTRLLVL.

The V gene is TRBV28, the J gene TRBJ2-1, with 7 positions matching TRBD2. Trimming removed 4 bases from V and 0 bases from J; junction bases left unmatched: 9. Germline CDR1 reads MDHEN; CDR2 reads SYDVKM. CDR3 length: 17 residues. CDR3 bases: TGTGCCAGCAGTTCACCGGGACTAAGGGGCTCCTACAATGAGCAGTTCTTC. This encodes CASSSPGLRGSYNEQFF. Full variable domain (outside the CDR3, taken from reference TRBV28 and TRBJ2-1): DVKVTQSSRYLVKRTGEKVFLECVQDMDHENMFWYRQDPGLGLRLIYFSYDVKMKEKGDIPEGYSVSREKKERFSLILESASTNQTSMYLCASSSPGLRGSYNEQFFGPGTRLTVL.

In its sample, this clone was seen a few times. J is TRBJ2-5 and V is TRBV6-2 or TRBV6-3; 9 bases align to TRBD2. The CDR3 has 16 residues. V shed 4 bases and J 1 base; nucleotides not matched to a gene: 7. Germline lookup yields CDR1 MNHEY and CDR2 SVGEGT. The CDR3 DNA reads TGTGCCAGCAGTTTAGCGGGAGTGACCCTCCAAGAGACCCAGTACTTC. Residues: CASSLAGVTLQETQYF.